A selection of T cell receptor beta chains follows, all from one sample in a study of blood T cell repertoires in COVID-19. Method: immunoSEQ multiplex PCR; TCRdb's copy keeps in-frame clones and lacks some. The sample has 110,000 to 150,000 clones, about 86% seen once; the top ten hold 7% to 10%. Specimen: peripheral blood. Receptors originate from an older woman with acute or convalescent COVID-19. Each CDR3 is given with its conserved first and last residue. A D gene is named only where the DNA matches it firmly. The size entry is marked missing in some rows and otherwise reads once, few, many or a size class.

J,D,V,size,DNA,CDR3
TRBJ2-7,TRBD1,TRBV24-1,NA,TGTGCCACCAGTGACTCCGGCCAGGGGGCCTACGAGCAGTACTTC,CATSDSGQGAYEQYF
TRBJ1-6,NA,TRBV14,NA,TGTGCCAGCAGCCAAGCGCGGGGGCTAAGCAGTAGGGATTCACCCCTCCACTTT,CASSQARGLSSRDSPLHF
TRBJ1-6,NA,TRBV18,once,TGTGCCAGCTCACTTTGGACAGCAAATTCACCCCTCCACTTT,CASSLWTANSPLHF
TRBJ1-1,TRBD1,TRBV30,NA,TGTGCCTGGAGTGTATATCCCCCCCAGGGGGGGAACACTGAAGCTTTCTTT,CAWSVYPPQGGNTEAFF
TRBJ1-1,NA,TRBV6-5,NA,TGTGCCAGCAGCCCATGGGGGGATACTGAAGCTTTCTTT,CASSPWGDTEAFF
TRBJ2-5,NA,TRBV9,once,TGTGCCAGCAGCATCAGGGTCCAAGAGACCCAGTACTTC,CASSIRVQETQYF
TRBJ2-7,NA,TRBV24-1,NA,TGTGCCACCAGTGACCCCGGTGGCTACGAGCAGTACTTC,CATSDPGGYEQYF
TRBJ1-1,NA,TRBV10-2,NA,TGCGCCAGCAGTGAGTCTTTCCACAGGCGGACTGAAGCTTTCTTT,CASSESFHRRTEAFF
TRBJ2-3,NA,TRBV29-1,NA,TGCAGCGTTCGGGTCAGTCGCGTGGATACGCAGTATTTT,CSVRVSRVDTQYF
TRBJ2-7,NA,TRBV5-6,NA,TGTGCCAGCAGCCGGGGTGTCTCCTACGAGCAGTACTTC,CASSRGVSYEQYF
TRBJ2-1,TRBD1,TRBV7-3,NA,TGTGCCAGCAGCCCCAAAGACAGGGAAGGTGTCGATGAGCAGTTCTTC,CASSPKDREGVDEQFF
TRBJ2-3,NA,TRBV4-1,NA,TGCGCCAGCAGCCAAGATTTCAGGGATACGCAGTATTTT,CASSQDFRDTQYF
TRBJ1-6,NA,TRBV6-5,NA,TGTGCCAGCGGGCTCGATTCACCCCTCCACTTT,CASGLDSPLHF
TRBJ2-3,NA,TRBV6-5,NA,TGTGCCAGCAGATTCGGACAGATCACAGATACGCAGTATTTT,CASRFGQITDTQYF
TRBJ2-7,TRBD2,TRBV6-5,once,TGTGCCAGCAGGGTGACTAGCGGGGATAGGCAGTACTTC,CASRVTSGDRQYF
TRBJ1-6,TRBD1,TRBV2,NA,TGTGCCAGCATCAGAGGACAGGGGATGTTCTCACCCCTCCACTTT,CASIRGQGMFSPLHF
TRBJ1-2,NA,TRBV5-1,NA,TGCGCCAGCAGCTTGGAGGGGAACTATGGCTACACCTTC,CASSLEGNYGYTF
TRBJ1-1,NA,TRBV10-3,NA,TGTGCCATCAGTGGAGGGGGGAACACTGAAGCTTTCTTT,CAISGGGNTEAFF
TRBJ1-2,NA,TRBV5-6,once,TGTGCCAGCAGCTTACCGAGGGATGGCTACACCTTC,CASSLPRDGYTF
TRBJ1-5,NA,TRBV4-2,NA,TGTGCCAGCAGCCAAACGACAGGCAATCAGCCCCAGCATTTT,CASSQTTGNQPQHF
TRBJ2-1,NA,TRBV11-3,NA,TGTGCCAGCAGCTTCGGGACTAATGAGCAGTTCTTC,CASSFGTNEQFF
TRBJ1-1,TRBD1,TRBV30,once,TGTGCCTGGGAGACAGGGGGCGGGAGTTGGAACACTGAAGCTTTCTTT,CAWETGGGSWNTEAFF
TRBJ2-1,TRBD1,TRBV24-1,NA,TGTGCCACCAGTGATTCCGGGACAGGGGCTGATGAGCAGTTCTTC,CATSDSGTGADEQFF
TRBJ2-7,NA,TRBV11-2,NA,TGTGCCAGCAGCCACTACTACGAGCAGTACTTC,CASSHYYEQYF
TRBJ1-5,NA,TRBV6-5,few,TGTGCGACCAAACTAGAGGCGGGGTGGAATCAGCCCCAGCATTTT,CATKLEAGWNQPQHF
TRBJ2-5,NA,TRBV12-3/TRBV12-4,NA,TGTGCCAGCAGTTTAGACTACCAAGAGACCCAGTACTTC,CASSLDYQETQYF
TRBJ1-5,TRBD1,TRBV19,NA,TGTGCCAGTAGTATATTGGGACAGGGAATTGATCAGCCCCAGCATTTT,CASSILGQGIDQPQHF
TRBJ1-1,NA,TRBV2,NA,TGTGCCAGCCTCAGGGGAACTGAAGCTTTCTTT,CASLRGTEAFF
TRBJ2-3,NA,TRBV19,NA,TGTGCCAGTAACAGGAGATTCACAGATACGCAGTATTTT,CASNRRFTDTQYF
TRBJ2-1,TRBD2,TRBV28,NA,TGTGCCAGCAGTTTAAGCGGGCTAGCGGGGGGCCGCTCCTACAATGAGCAGTTCTTC,CASSLSGLAGGRSYNEQFF
TRBJ1-1,NA,TRBV6-2/TRBV6-3,NA,TGTGCCAGCAGTTACGCCCGGGTTCCTGAAGCTTTCTTT,CASSYARVPEAFF
TRBJ2-5,TRBD2,TRBV10-1,NA,TGCGCCAGCAGTGCGGGAGCGGGGGAGCAAGAGACCCAGTACTTC,CASSAGAGEQETQYF
TRBJ2-1,TRBD2,TRBV4-2,NA,TGTGCCAGCAGCCTCTCTAGCGGGGACCCCTACAATGAGCAGTTCTTC,CASSLSSGDPYNEQFF
TRBJ2-2,TRBD1,TRBV24-1,NA,TGTGCCACCAGAACAGGGGGTCGGGACGGGGAGCTGTTTTTT,CATRTGGRDGELFF
TRBJ2-1,TRBD2,TRBV6-6,NA,TGTGCCAGCACGGGGCAGCGGGGGGGCAGGAACAATGAGCAGTTCTTC,CASTGQRGGRNNEQFF
TRBJ2-2,NA,TRBV10-3,NA,TGTGCCATCAGTGAAGGCAGGGACACCGGGGAGCTGTTTTTT,CAISEGRDTGELFF
TRBJ2-3,TRBD2,TRBV19,NA,TGTGCCAGTAGAAGCGGGGGGGAGACAGATACGCAGTATTTT,CASRSGGETDTQYF
TRBJ1-6,NA,TRBV5-1,NA,TGCGCCAGCAGCTCATCTACAGGGCAGGGGTCACCCCTCCACTTT,CASSSSTGQGSPLHF
TRBJ1-1,NA,TRBV30,few,TGTGCCTGGAGTGTAAGGGGACTCGGGGCCAATGAAGCTTTCTTT,CAWSVRGLGANEAFF
TRBJ2-5,TRBD1,TRBV6-4,NA,TGTGCCAGCAGTGAAAACAGGGGAGAGACCCAGTACTTC,CASSENRGETQYF
TRBJ2-3,TRBD2,TRBV7-9,NA,TGTGCCAGCAGCCGGACTAGCGGGGGGGCCGTAGATACGCAGTATTTT,CASSRTSGGAVDTQYF
TRBJ2-7,TRBD1,TRBV19,NA,TGTGCCAGTAGTTGGCAGGGGGCGAACGAGCAGTACTTC,CASSWQGANEQYF
TRBJ1-1,NA,TRBV30,NA,TGTGCCTGGAGCGCAGGGGCAGAAGCTTTCTTT,CAWSAGAEAFF
TRBJ2-7,NA,TRBV3-1/TRBV3-2,NA,TGTGCCAGCAGAAGGGACCGGGACTTGGGCGAGCAGTACTTC,CASRRDRDLGEQYF
TRBJ2-7,TRBD2,TRBV11-2,once,TGTGCCAGCAGCACGCTACTAGCGGGGGGGAATCGCGAGCAGTACTTC,CASSTLLAGGNREQYF
TRBJ1-6,NA,TRBV5-1,NA,TGCGCCAGCAGCTTGGCCCCCCGGGGGGGGAAAGCCTCGGGTAATTCACCCCTCCACTTT,CASSLAPRGGKASGNSPLHF